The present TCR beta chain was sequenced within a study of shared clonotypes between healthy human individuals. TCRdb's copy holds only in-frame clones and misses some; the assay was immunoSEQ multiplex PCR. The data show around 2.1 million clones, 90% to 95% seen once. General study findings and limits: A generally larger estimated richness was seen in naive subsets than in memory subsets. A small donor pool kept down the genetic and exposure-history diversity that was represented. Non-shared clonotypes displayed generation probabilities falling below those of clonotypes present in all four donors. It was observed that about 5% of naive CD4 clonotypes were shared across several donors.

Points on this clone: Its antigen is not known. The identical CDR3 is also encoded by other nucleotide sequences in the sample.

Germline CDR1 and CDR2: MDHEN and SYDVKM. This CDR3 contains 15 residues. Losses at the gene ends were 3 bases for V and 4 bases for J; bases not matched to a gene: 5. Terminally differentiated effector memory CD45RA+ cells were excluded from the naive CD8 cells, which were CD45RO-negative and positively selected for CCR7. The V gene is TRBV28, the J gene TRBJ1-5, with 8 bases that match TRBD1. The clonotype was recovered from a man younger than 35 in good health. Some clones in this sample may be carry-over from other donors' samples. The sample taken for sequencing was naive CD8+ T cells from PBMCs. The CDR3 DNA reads TGTGCCAGCAGTTTGGAGGACAGGGAGAATCAGCCCCAGCATTTT. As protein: CASSLEDRENQPQHF.